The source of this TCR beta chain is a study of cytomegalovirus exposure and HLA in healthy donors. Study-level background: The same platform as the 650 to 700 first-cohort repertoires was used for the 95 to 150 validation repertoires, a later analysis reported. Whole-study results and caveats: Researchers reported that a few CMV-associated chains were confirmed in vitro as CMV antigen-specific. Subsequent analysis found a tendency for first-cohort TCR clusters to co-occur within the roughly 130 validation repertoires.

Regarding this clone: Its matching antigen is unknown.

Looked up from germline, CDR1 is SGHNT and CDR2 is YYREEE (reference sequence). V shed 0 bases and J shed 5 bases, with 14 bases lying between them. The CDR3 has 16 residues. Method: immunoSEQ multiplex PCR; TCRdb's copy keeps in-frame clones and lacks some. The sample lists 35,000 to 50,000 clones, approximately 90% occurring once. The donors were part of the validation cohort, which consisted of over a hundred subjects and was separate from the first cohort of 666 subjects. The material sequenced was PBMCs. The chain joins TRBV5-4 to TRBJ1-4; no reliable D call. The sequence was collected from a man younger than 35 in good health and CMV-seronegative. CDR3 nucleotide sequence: TGTGCCAGCAGCTTGGATCTTCGGGCGGGAAATGAAAAACTGTTTTTT. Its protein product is CASSLDLRAGNEKLFF.